Presented here are 20 T cell receptor beta chains from one specimen sequenced in a study of blood T cell repertoires in COVID-19. Produced via immunoSEQ multiplex PCR; TCRdb's table is partial and in-frame only. The profile shows about 89,000 clones, about 90% of them singletons. Sequencing was performed on peripheral blood. Receptor source: a male donor with acute or convalescent COVID-19.

The J gene is TRBJ1-1, the V gene TRBV6-5; 9 nucleotides match TRBD1. CDR3 size: 13 residues. CDR1 MNHEY and CDR2 SVGAGI come from the germline V gene. V lost 8 bases and J lost 5; bases outside the gene matches: 6. The CDR3 loop is CASSRDRETEAFF. The CDR3, as DNA: TGTGCCAGCTCCCGGGACAGGGAGACTGAAGCTTTCTTT.

The CDR3 sequence: CASSQGGQQRPLHF. CDR3 sequence (DNA): TGTGCCAGCAGCCAAGGAGGGCAACAAAGGCCCCTCCACTTT. The chain joins TRBV3-1 (or the pseudogene TRBV3-2) to TRBJ1-6; D call uncertain. V was pared by 1 base and J by 13 bases, with 14 bases between. Looked up from germline, CDR1 is LGHDT and CDR2 is YNNKEL (reference sequence). The CDR3 is 14 amino acids.

The chain is built from TRBV10-3 and TRBJ2-1; 11 bases fit TRBD2. The germline CDR1 and CDR2 sequences are ENHRY and SYGVKD. The ends lost 10 bases at V and 9 bases at J; junction bases unmatched: 8. The CDR3 runs to 13 residues. Here the CDR3 DNA reads TGTGCCACCATAGCGGGGGGGCTGGGTGAGCAGTTCTTC. Translated: CATIAGGLGEQFF.

The V gene is TRBV5-6, the J gene TRBJ1-6; D uncertain. Per the germline V gene, CDR1 is SGHDT and CDR2 is YYEEEE. The CDR3 spans 14 residues. The V gene lost 0 bases and the J gene lost 5 bases, with 6 bases spanning the gap. CDR3 coding DNA: TGTGCCAGCAGCTTGGGCAGGAATAATTCACCCCTCCACTTT. Amino acids: CASSLGRNNSPLHF.

The table lists this clone with a count of one. The V call is TRBV18, the J call TRBJ1-2; D possibly corresponds to TRBD1 (6 bases). This CDR3 is built from 13 residues. Looked up from germline, CDR1 is KGHSH and CDR2 is LQKENI. Trimming left V 2 bases short and J 3 bases short, with 7 bases between. CDR3 sequence (DNA): TGTGCCAGCTCACCAAACAGGGACTATGGCTACACCTTC. Protein product: CASSPNRDYGYTF.

This sequence joins TRBV5-1 and TRBJ2-4; D perhaps matches TRBD1 (6 bases). The CDR3 totals 16 residues. From germline, CDR1 is SGHRS and CDR2 YFSETQ. Trimming pared 6 bases from V and 0 bases from J, leaving 16 bases between. The CDR3 bases are TGCGCCAGCAAAACCGGGACAAACCTAGCCAAAAACATTCAGTACTTC. Protein product: CASKTGTNLAKNIQYF.

V gene TRBV10-3 combines with J gene TRBJ2-1; TRBD2 might be the D (5 bases). The CDR3 is 13 amino acids. Between the trimmed V and J ends, which lost 0 bases and 9 bases, there was a span of 9 bases. The germline CDR1 and CDR2 sequences are ENHRY and SYGVKD. CDR3 loop: CAISESGEGEQFF. The CDR3 DNA sequence: TGTGCCATCAGTGAGTCCGGGGAAGGTGAGCAGTTCTTC.

V gene TRBV7-2 combines with J gene TRBJ2-5, with D hard to call. Germline V CDR1 and CDR2: SGHTA, FQGNSA. The CDR3 totals 12 residues. V lost 5 bases to trimming and J lost 5 bases, with 9 bases between them. The CDR3 reads CASSRPRETQYF. The CDR3 nucleotides read TGTGCCAGCAGCCGGCCGCGGGAGACCCAGTACTTC.

This clone was seen only a few times. The CDR3 spells CASNLPRQGYNSPLHF. The CDR3 DNA is TGTGCCAGCAATCTCCCCCGACAGGGGTATAATTCACCCCTCCACTTT. The J gene is TRBJ1-6, the V gene TRBV28, with TRBD1 identical over 8 bases. The CDR3 contains 16 residues. V gave up 7 bases and J gave up 4 bases; unmatched junction bases: 9. Germline CDR1 and CDR2: MDHEN and SYDVKM.

The rearrangement uses TRBV2 and TRBJ1-6; 7 positions agree with TRBD1. Germline V gives CDR1 SNHLY, CDR2 FYNNEI. Unmatched junction bases numbered 4, after V lost 3 bases and J lost 8 bases. The CDR3 length is 14 residues. The CDR3 nucleotides read TGTGCCAGCAGTGATAGGCAGGGGGATTCACCCCTCCACTTT. Translating it yields CASSDRQGDSPLHF.

The chain couples TRBV3-1 (or the pseudogene TRBV3-2) to TRBJ1-1; unclear D gene. The CDR3 has 13 residues. Trimming pared 1 base from V and 6 bases from J, leaving 9 bases between. Germline assignment: CDR1 LGHDT and CDR2 YNNKEL (reference sequence). The chain's CDR3 is CASSQGADSEAFF. DNA of the CDR3: TGTGCCAGCAGCCAAGGCGCCGACTCTGAAGCTTTCTTT.

The chain joins TRBV27 to TRBJ1-1; the D gene is possibly TRBD1 (5 bases). Trimming stripped 5 bases from V and 0 bases from J, with 13 bases between. The germline CDR1 and CDR2 sequences are MNHEY and SMNVEV (reference sequence). The CDR3 consists of 15 residues. In DNA, the CDR3 is TGTGCCAGCAGTCTAAACGGACACCTGAACACTGAAGCTTTCTTT. Encoded protein: CASSLNGHLNTEAFF.

The rearrangement joins TRBV5-1 to TRBJ2-1; D not resolved. Deletions cut 0 bases from V and 6 bases from J, with 7 bases between. This CDR3 has 13 amino acids. The V gene's germline CDR1 is SGHRS and CDR2 YFSETQ. In DNA, the CDR3 is TGCGCCAGCAGCTTGGGACCGGGCAATGAGCAGTTCTTC. Its protein is CASSLGPGNEQFF.

V gene TRBV14 combines with J gene TRBJ1-6; 8 positions agree with TRBD1. The V gene end was trimmed by 4 bases and the J gene end by 7 bases; junction bases not matched to a gene: 6. The CDR3 loop spans 15 amino acids. Germline V gene data show CDR1 as SGHDN and CDR2 as FVKESK. This CDR3 is CASSLQTGVNSPLHF. Written as DNA, the CDR3 is TGTGCCAGCAGCCTACAGACAGGGGTGAATTCACCCCTCCACTTT.

A remark on this clone: The same CDR3 is also encoded by other DNA sequences in this sample. The chain is built from TRBV18 and TRBJ1-6; TRBD1 might be the D (6 bases). Trimming removed 4 bases from V and 0 bases from J, with 10 bases in between. The CDR3 is 16 residues long. CDR1 and CDR2 from the germline V gene are KGHSH and LQKENI. The CDR3 sequence is CASSRDRSSYNSPLHF. CDR3 sequence (DNA): TGTGCCAGCTCACGTGACAGGAGCTCCTATAATTCACCCCTCCACTTT.

The rearrangement uses TRBV6-6 and TRBJ1-6; 7 nucleotides match TRBD1. V shed 6 bases and J 6 bases; nucleotides not matched to a gene: 14. Germline loops: CDR1 MNHNY, CDR2 SVGAGI (reference sequence). The CDR3 runs to 17 residues. The CDR3 here is CASSRRTGAISNSPLHF. The CDR3 DNA reads TGTGCCAGCAGCCGAAGGACAGGCGCTATTTCTAATTCACCCCTCCACTTT.

The V and J genes are TRBV27 and TRBJ2-1; 9 bases fit TRBD2. The germline V gene encodes CDR1 MNHEY and CDR2 SMNVEV (reference sequence). The length of the CDR3 is 14 residues. The V segment lost 2 bases and the J segment 4 bases; nucleotides outside the gene matches: 0. The CDR3 sequence: CASSLSGGYNEQFF. CDR3 sequence (DNA): TGTGCCAGCAGTTTAAGCGGGGGGTACAATGAGCAGTTCTTC.

J is TRBJ2-2 and V is TRBV28; possible D gene TRBD1, 6 bases. The CDR3 spans 16 residues. V was trimmed by 3 bases and J by 6 bases, leaving 17 bases between them. Looked up from germline, CDR1 is MDHEN and CDR2 is SYDVKM. Here the CDR3 reads CASSFRGRGSAGELFF. The CDR3 bases are TGTGCCAGCAGTTTTAGGGGAAGGGGGTCTGCCGGGGAGCTGTTTTTT. The variable domain in full, with the rest retrieved from reference TRBV28 and TRBJ2-2, is DVKVTQSSRYLVKRTGEKVFLECVQDMDHENMFWYRQDPGLGLRLIYFSYDVKMKEKGDIPEGYSVSREKKERFSLILESASTNQTSMYLCASSFRGRGSAGELFFGEGSRLTVL.

The CDR3 DNA sequence: TGCGCCAGCAGCTCCGGACTAGCGGGGGGTACCTCCACAGATACGCAGTATTTT. Amino acid sequence: CASSSGLAGGTSTDTQYF. The chain uses TRBV5-1 and TRBJ2-3, with 14 bases matching TRBD2. The V segment lost 3 bases and the J segment 2 bases; nucleotides outside the gene matches: 8. This CDR3 is 18 amino acids long. Germline lookup yields CDR1 SGHRS and CDR2 YFSETQ. Supplemented by reference TRBV5-1 and TRBJ2-3, the full variable domain reads KAGVTQTPRYLIKTRGQQVTLSCSPISGHRSVSWYQQTPGQGLQFLFEYFSETQRNKGNFPGRFSGRQFSNSRSEMNVSTLELGDSALYLCASSSGLAGGTSTDTQYFGPGTRLTVL.

As DNA, the CDR3 is TGTGCCAGCAGCCAAGAAGGCAGGGCAACGCCCCAGCATTTT. It specifies CASSQEGRATPQHF. The chain carries TRBV3-1 (or the pseudogene TRBV3-2) and TRBJ1-5, with a tentative D call TRBD1 (5 bases). The CDR3 runs to 14 residues. Germline V gene data show CDR1 as LGHDT and CDR2 as YNNKEL (reference sequence). V dropped 0 bases and J dropped 9 bases, with 12 bases sitting between them.